These 21 T cell receptor beta chains originate from one sample sequenced in a study of CD8 T cells in ankylosing spondylitis. TCRdb re-called the 5' RACE reads with MiXCR, one entry per CDR3 protein. The table records about 200,000 distinct CDR3 sequences, roughly 13% of them present only once. Sequenced input: blood, either unsorted or a sorted T cell fraction (not recorded which). The origin of the receptors is a male donor with ankylosing spondylitis or in good health (not recorded which).

This clonotype occurred a few times. This sequence joins TRBV5-1 and TRBJ2-7; D tentatively reads TRBD1 or TRBD2 (5 bases each). Germline loops: CDR1 SGHRS, CDR2 YFSETQ. The CDR3 has 22 residues. The V end lost 1 base, the J end lost 3 bases, and 35 bases lay between the germline ends. The CDR3 region is CASSLTGRGHTANPNRIYEQYF. The CDR3 bases are TGCGCCAGCAGCTTGACAGGCAGAGGGCACACTGCTAATCCCAACAGGATCTACGAGCAGTACTTC.

The chain employs TRBV6-4 and TRBJ2-3, with 8 bases that match TRBD1. From germline, CDR1 is MRHNA and CDR2 SNTAGT. There are 15 residues in the CDR3. Unmatched junction bases numbered 7, after V lost 8 bases and J lost 0 bases. CDR3 DNA sequence: TGTGCCAGCTCCCGGGGACAGGTTAGCACAGATACGCAGTATTTT. Translation gives CASSRGQVSTDTQYF.

In its sample, this clonotype was seen a few times. J is TRBJ2-7 and V is TRBV2; TRBD1 matches at 8 bases. Germline V gene lookup returns CDR1 SNHLY and CDR2 FYNNEI. V lost 3 bases, J lost 3 bases, and 7 bases stayed unmatched. The CDR3 length is 15 residues. CDR3: CASSDQGASGYEQYF. DNA for the CDR3: TGTGCCAGCAGTGACCAGGGGGCTAGTGGCTACGAGCAGTACTTC.

The gene calls are TRBV6-1 and TRBJ2-1; D possibly corresponds to TRBD2 (5 bases). Germline lookup yields CDR1 MNHNS and CDR2 SASEGT. V lost 2 bases, J lost 1 base, and 9 bases lay in between. The CDR3 totals 15 residues. CDR3 sequence reads: CASSESSGSYNEQFF. The CDR3, as DNA: TGTGCCAGCAGTGAATCCAGCGGTTCCTACAATGAGCAGTTCTTC.

The chain joins TRBV2 to TRBJ2-2, with D hard to call. The CDR3 totals 13 residues. CDR1 SNHLY and CDR2 FYNNEI come from the germline V gene. V lost 7 bases and J 0 bases, leaving 6 bases between the germline ends. The CDR3 loop reads CASTGSNTGELFF. DNA of the CDR3: TGTGCCAGCACCGGTTCGAACACCGGGGAGCTGTTTTTT.

This chain connects TRBV27 to TRBJ2-7; 10 bases align to TRBD2. After removal of 6 bases from V and 1 base from J, the junction contained 6 bases not matched to a gene. The V gene's germline CDR1 is MNHEY and CDR2 SMNVEV (reference sequence). CDR3 length: 15 amino acids. Here the CDR3 reads CASSASGGLSYEQYF. Here the CDR3 DNA reads TGTGCCAGCAGCGCTAGCGGGGGTCTTTCCTACGAGCAGTACTTC.

This chain links TRBV10-2 with TRBJ2-3; TRBD2 matches at 7 bases. V lost 6 bases and J lost 3; bases outside the gene matches: 6. In germline, CDR1 is WSHSY, CDR2 SAAADI. The CDR3 covers 14 residues. CDR3: CASSQTSKTDTQYF. The CDR3 bases are TGCGCCAGCAGCCAGACTAGCAAGACAGATACGCAGTATTTT.

The sample holds many counts of this clonotype. The chain couples TRBV7-9 to TRBJ2-7; D may be TRBD2 (6 bases). The ends were cut back, 1 base at V and 7 bases at J, with 14 bases in the middle. The V gene's germline CDR1 is SEHNR and CDR2 FQNEAQ (reference sequence). The CDR3 is 14 amino acids. This chain's CDR3 is CASSLGGLTKEQYF. As DNA, the CDR3 is TGTGCCAGCAGCTTAGGGGGACTGACTAAAGAGCAGTACTTC.

The chain has TRBV7-9 and TRBJ2-7; 7 bases are shared with TRBD2. CDR3 size: 15 residues. V was clipped by 4 bases and J by 0 bases; unmatched bases: 6. In germline, CDR1 is SEHNR, CDR2 FQNEAQ (reference sequence). The CDR3 DNA follows: TGTGCCAGCAGCTCAAAGGGAGGGGCCTCCTACGAGCAGTACTTC. This translates into CASSSKGGASYEQYF.

The sample holds many counts of this clonotype. V usage is TRBV11-2 and J usage is TRBJ2-7, with a weak D call TRBD2 (6 bases). V was clipped by 4 bases and J by 3 bases, with 10 bases between them. Germline V gene sequence: CDR1 SGHAT, CDR2 FQNNGV. The CDR3 covers 13 residues. CDR3 nucleotide sequence: TGTGCCAGCAGCTGGGGACTGAACTACGAGCAGTACTTC. Amino acid sequence: CASSWGLNYEQYF.

This clonotype showed up just a few times. The chain is built from TRBV7-8 and TRBJ2-7; perhaps TRBD2 as D (7 bases). This CDR3 is 13 amino acids long. Deletions cut 5 bases from V and 5 bases from J, with 13 bases between. CDR1 is SGHVS and CDR2 is FQNEAQ in the germline V gene. CDR3 DNA sequence: TGTGCCAGCAGCCAAGGGGGAGGGGACGAGCAGTACTTC. Its protein is CASSQGGGDEQYF.

This clonotype was counted only a few times. The rearrangement links TRBV5-1 to TRBJ1-1; a weak D match, TRBD1 (5 bases). Germline values: CDR1 SGHRS, CDR2 YFSETQ. V was pared by 2 bases and J by 1 base, with 9 bases between. The CDR3 has 14 residues. The CDR3 region has the DNA TGCGCCAGCAGCTTCGGGACTCAGAACACTGAAGCTTTCTTT. It yields the protein CASSFGTQNTEAFF.

The V gene is TRBV6-1, the J gene TRBJ2-1; D may correspond to TRBD1 or TRBD2 (5 bases each). Per the germline V gene, CDR1 is MNHNS and CDR2 is SASEGT. The CDR3 consists of 13 residues. V gave up 8 bases and J gave up 0 bases, with 8 bases separating them. CDR3 coding DNA: TGTGCCAGCGGGGGTTCCTCCTACAATGAGCAGTTCTTC. The encoded protein is CASGGSSYNEQFF.

This chain uses TRBV13 with TRBJ2-3; the D gene is possibly TRBD1 (6 bases). The CDR3 covers 14 residues. Germline V gene data show CDR1 as PRHDT and CDR2 as FYEKMQ (reference sequence). V shed 4 bases and J shed 3 bases, with 11 bases lying between them. CDR3 coding DNA: TGTGCCAGCAGCTGGGGGCCCCTGACAGATACGCAGTATTTT. Translation: CASSWGPLTDTQYF.

The chain joins TRBV20-1 to TRBJ2-1; 10 nucleotides align to TRBD2. V gave up 6 bases and J gave up 8 bases; unmatched junction bases: 7. This CDR3 comprises 13 residues. Germline assignment: CDR1 DFQATT and CDR2 SNEGSKA (reference sequence). CDR3 coding DNA: TGCAGTGCCCAGCGGGAGGGCCGAGATGAGCAGTTCTTC. This encodes CSAQREGRDEQFF.

The chain links TRBV10-3 to TRBJ2-7; D is unclear. V gave up 6 bases and J gave up 0 bases, with 9 bases separating them. Germline V CDR1 and CDR2: ENHRY, SYGVKD. The CDR3 loop spans 13 amino acids. CDR3 bases: TGTGCCATCAGGGCCGAGTCCTCCTACGAGCAGTACTTC. Translation: CAIRAESSYEQYF.

The chain recombines TRBV20-1 with TRBJ2-7; TRBD1 agrees at 7 bases. With V trimmed by 4 bases and J by 0 bases, 6 bases remained unmatched. Germline V gives CDR1 DFQATT, CDR2 SNEGSKA (reference sequence). The CDR3 totals 14 residues. CDR3 in DNA: TGCAGTGCTATCGGACAGGATACCTCCTACGAGCAGTACTTC. It codes for CSAIGQDTSYEQYF.

The chain has TRBV2 and TRBJ1-1; no firm D call. V shed 0 bases and J shed 4 bases, with 9 bases lying between them. CDR3 length: 14 amino acids. The germline V gene encodes CDR1 SNHLY and CDR2 FYNNEI. The CDR3 DNA reads as TGTGCCAGCAGTGAAGCGCCCCCCCGCACTGAAGCTTTCTTT. Translating gives CASSEAPPRTEAFF.

The rearrangement links TRBV10-2 to TRBJ2-3; D may correspond to TRBD1 or TRBD2 (5 bases each). Germline CDR1 WSHSY, CDR2 SAAADI. V was clipped by 0 bases and J by 1 base, with 17 bases between them. The CDR3 runs to 18 residues. CDR3 residues: CASSESEYRGGGTDTQYF. For the CDR3, the DNA is TGCGCCAGCAGTGAGTCTGAATATCGGGGCGGCGGCACAGATACGCAGTATTTT.

This clonotype was counted a few times. V usage is TRBV10-2 and J usage is TRBJ1-6; D is perhaps TRBD1 (5 bases). The CDR3 covers 14 residues. Germline CDR1 and CDR2: WSHSY and SAAADI. The V end was cut by 2 bases, the J end by 8 bases, with 10 bases between. Here the CDR3 DNA reads TGCGCCAGCAGTGAGGGGGGGGTGTATTCACCCCTCCACTTT. Its protein product is CASSEGGVYSPLHF.

The table lists this clonotype with a few counts. The chain joins TRBV2 to TRBJ2-2; perhaps TRBD2 as D (6 bases). CDR1 is SNHLY, CDR2 FYNNEI, per germline. The CDR3 is made up of 16 amino acids. V shed 6 bases and J shed 2 bases, with 16 bases lying between them. This CDR3 reads CASRDLALINTGELFF. The CDR3 region has the DNA TGTGCCAGCAGGGATCTAGCGCTGATAAACACCGGGGAGCTGTTTTTT.